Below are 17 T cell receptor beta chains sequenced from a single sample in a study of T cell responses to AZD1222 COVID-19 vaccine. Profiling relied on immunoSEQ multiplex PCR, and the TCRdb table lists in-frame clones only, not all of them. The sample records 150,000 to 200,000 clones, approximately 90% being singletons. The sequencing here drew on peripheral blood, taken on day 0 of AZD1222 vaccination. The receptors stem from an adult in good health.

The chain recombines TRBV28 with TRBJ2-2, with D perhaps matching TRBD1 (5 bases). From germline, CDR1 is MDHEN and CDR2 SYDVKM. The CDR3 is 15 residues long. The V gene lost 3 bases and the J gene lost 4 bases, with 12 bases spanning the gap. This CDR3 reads CASSFQGVGTGELFF. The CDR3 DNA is TGTGCCAGCAGTTTTCAGGGTGTGGGCACCGGGGAGCTGTTTTTT.

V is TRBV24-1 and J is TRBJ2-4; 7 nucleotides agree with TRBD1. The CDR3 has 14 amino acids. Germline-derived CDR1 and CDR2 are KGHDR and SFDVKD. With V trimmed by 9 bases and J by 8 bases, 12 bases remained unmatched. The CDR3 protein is CATSDRSKADIQYF. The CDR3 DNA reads TGTGCCACCTCGGACAGGTCGAAAGCAGACATTCAGTACTTC.

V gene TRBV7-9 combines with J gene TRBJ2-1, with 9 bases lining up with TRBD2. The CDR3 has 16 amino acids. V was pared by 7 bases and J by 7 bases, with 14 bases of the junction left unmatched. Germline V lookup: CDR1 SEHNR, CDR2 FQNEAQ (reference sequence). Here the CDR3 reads CASTRAGTSFSNEQFF. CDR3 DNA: TGTGCCAGCACCCGAGCCGGGACTAGCTTTAGTAATGAGCAGTTCTTC.

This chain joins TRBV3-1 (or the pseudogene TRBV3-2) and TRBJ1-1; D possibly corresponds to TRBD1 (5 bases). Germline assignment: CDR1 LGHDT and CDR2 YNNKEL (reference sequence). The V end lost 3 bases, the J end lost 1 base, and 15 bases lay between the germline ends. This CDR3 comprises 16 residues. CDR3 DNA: TGTGCCAGCAGCCAGGGCGTTGGGGGTGGGAACACTGAAGCTTTCTTT. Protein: CASSQGVGGGNTEAFF.

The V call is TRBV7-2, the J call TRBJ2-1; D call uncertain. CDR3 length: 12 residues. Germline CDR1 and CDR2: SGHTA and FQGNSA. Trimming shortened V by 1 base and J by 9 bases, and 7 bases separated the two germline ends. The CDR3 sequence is CASSLGSFEQFF. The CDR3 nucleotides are TGTGCCAGCAGCTTAGGTAGCTTTGAGCAGTTCTTC.

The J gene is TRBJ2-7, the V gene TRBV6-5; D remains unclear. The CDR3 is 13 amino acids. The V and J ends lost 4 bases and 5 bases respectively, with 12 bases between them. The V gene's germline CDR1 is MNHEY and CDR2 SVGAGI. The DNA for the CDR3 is TGTGCCAGCAGTTTTTCCCCTGGGGACGAGCAGTACTTC. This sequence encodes CASSFSPGDEQYF.

CDR3 nucleotides: TGTGCCATCAGCAGGGAGGGGGCTAGCACAGATACGCAGTATTTT. Protein sequence: CAISREGASTDTQYF. The genes are TRBV10-3 and TRBJ2-3, with D tentatively TRBD1 or TRBD2 (7 bases each). This CDR3 is 15 amino acids long. Looked up from germline, CDR1 is ENHRY and CDR2 is SYGVKD. V was trimmed by 6 bases and J by 0 bases, leaving 13 bases between them.

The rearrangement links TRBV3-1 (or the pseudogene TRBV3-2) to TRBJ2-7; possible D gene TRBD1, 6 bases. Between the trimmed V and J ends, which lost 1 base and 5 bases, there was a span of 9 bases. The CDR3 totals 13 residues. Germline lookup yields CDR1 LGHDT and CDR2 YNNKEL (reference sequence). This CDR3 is CASSQARQDEQYF. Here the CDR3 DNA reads TGTGCCAGCAGCCAAGCTAGACAGGACGAGCAGTACTTC.

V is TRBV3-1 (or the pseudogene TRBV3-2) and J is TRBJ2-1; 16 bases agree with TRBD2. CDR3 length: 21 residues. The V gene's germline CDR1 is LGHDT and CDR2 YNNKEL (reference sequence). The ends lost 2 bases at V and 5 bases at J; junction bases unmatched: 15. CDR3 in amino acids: CASSQNWGGLAGGPANNEQFF. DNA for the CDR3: TGTGCCAGCAGCCAAAACTGGGGGGGACTAGCGGGAGGGCCTGCAAACAATGAGCAGTTCTTC.

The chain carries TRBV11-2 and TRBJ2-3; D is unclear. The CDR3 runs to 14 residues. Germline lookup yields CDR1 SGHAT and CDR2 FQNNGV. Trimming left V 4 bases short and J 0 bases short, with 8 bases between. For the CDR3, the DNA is TGTGCCAGCAGCTGGGCATCTAGCACAGATACGCAGTATTTT. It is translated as CASSWASSTDTQYF.

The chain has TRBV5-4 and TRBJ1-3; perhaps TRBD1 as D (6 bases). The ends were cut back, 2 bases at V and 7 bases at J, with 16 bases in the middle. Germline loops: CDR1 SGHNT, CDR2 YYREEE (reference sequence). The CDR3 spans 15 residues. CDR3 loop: CASSLQGVLTNTIYF. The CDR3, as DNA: TGTGCCAGCAGCTTACAGGGTGTTTTAACTAACACCATATATTTT. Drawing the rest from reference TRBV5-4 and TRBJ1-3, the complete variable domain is ETGVTQSPTHLIKTRGQQVTLRCSSQSGHNTVSWYQQALGQGPQFIFQYYREEENGRGNFPPRFSGLQFPNYSSELNVNALELDDSALYLCASSLQGVLTNTIYFGEGSWLTVV.

The CDR3 protein is CASSLGGFVHGYTF. CDR3 nucleotides: TGTGCCAGCAGCTTGGGGGGATTTGTGCATGGCTACACCTTC. The chain recombines TRBV5-6 with TRBJ1-2; D is ambiguous. The CDR3 runs to 14 residues. Per the germline V gene, CDR1 is SGHDT and CDR2 is YYEEEE. The ends were cut back, 0 bases at V and 6 bases at J, with 12 bases in the middle.

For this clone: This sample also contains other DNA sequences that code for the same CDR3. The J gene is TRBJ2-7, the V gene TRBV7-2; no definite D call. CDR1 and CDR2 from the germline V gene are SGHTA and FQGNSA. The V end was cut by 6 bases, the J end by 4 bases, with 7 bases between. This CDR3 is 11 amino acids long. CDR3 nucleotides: TGTGCCAGCAGTTACCGATACGAGCAGTACTTC. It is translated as CASSYRYEQYF.

This chain's CDR3 is CASSSRGTGELFF. In nucleotides, the CDR3 is TGTGCCAGCAGCTCCAGGGGGACCGGGGAGCTGTTTTTT. The chain couples TRBV7-9 to TRBJ2-2, with TRBD1 matching over 7 bases. Trimming removed 4 bases from V and 5 bases from J; junction bases left unmatched: 1. Germline assignment: CDR1 SEHNR and CDR2 FQNEAQ (reference sequence). The CDR3 is made up of 13 amino acids. The variable domain in full, with the rest retrieved from reference TRBV7-9 and TRBJ2-2, is DTGVSQNPRHKITKRGQNVTFRCDPISEHNRLYWYRQTLGQGPEFLTYFQNEAQLEKSRLLSDRFSAERPKGSFSTLEIQRTEQGDSAMYLCASSSRGTGELFFGEGSRLTVL.

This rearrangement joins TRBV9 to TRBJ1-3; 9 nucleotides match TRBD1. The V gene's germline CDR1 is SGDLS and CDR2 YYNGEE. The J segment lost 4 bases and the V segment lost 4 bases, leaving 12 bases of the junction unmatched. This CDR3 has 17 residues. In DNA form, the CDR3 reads TGTGCCAGCAGCACCCGATGGACAGGGGCGCTGGGAAACACCATATATTTT. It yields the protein CASSTRWTGALGNTIYF.

CDR3 in amino acids: CASSLHSYEQYF. The CDR3 region has the DNA TGTGCCAGCAGCCTTCACTCCTACGAGCAGTACTTC. This chain links TRBV3-1 (or the pseudogene TRBV3-2) with TRBJ2-7; D is undetermined. Trimming stripped 4 bases from V and 0 bases from J, with 4 bases between. Germline loops: CDR1 LGHDT, CDR2 YNNKEL (reference sequence). CDR3 length: 12 residues.

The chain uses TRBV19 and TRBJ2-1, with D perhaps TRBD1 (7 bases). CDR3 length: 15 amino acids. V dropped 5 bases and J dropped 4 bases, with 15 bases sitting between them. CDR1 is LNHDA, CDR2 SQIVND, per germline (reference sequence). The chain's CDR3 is CASSAGGGFYNEQFF. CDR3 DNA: TGTGCCAGTAGTGCCGGAGGGGGCTTTTACAATGAGCAGTTCTTC.